These 12 T cell receptor beta chains came from one sample sequenced in a study of T cell repertoires in ileal Crohn's disease. Generated by immunoSEQ multiplex PCR, the TCRdb table keeps only in-frame clones and is missing some. This repertoire shows about 13,000 clones, 80% to 90% found once; its top ten account for 15% to 20%. Time point meaning: neoterminal ileum biopsy at postoperative endoscopy, about 6 months after surgery. The sequenced material came from ileal tissue. These receptors came from an adult with Crohn's disease.

The chain carries TRBV6-1 and TRBJ1-1; 7 bases match TRBD1. Germline CDR1 is MNHNS and CDR2 is SASEGT. V lost 4 bases to trimming and J lost 5 bases; unmatched junction nucleotides: 10. The CDR3 extends over 15 amino acids. This CDR3 is CASSAWDSRTTEAFF. The CDR3 DNA reads TGTGCCAGCAGTGCTTGGGACAGCCGAACGACTGAAGCTTTCTTT.

DNA for the CDR3: TGTGCCAGCAGCCCCCACGGTACTAGCGGGAGAAAACACGAGCAGTACTTC. Its translation is CASSPHGTSGRKHEQYF. This chain connects TRBV7-2 to TRBJ2-7, with 11 bases matching TRBD2. Losses at the gene ends were 5 bases for V and 5 bases for J; bases not matched to a gene: 14. Germline V CDR1 and CDR2: SGHTA, FQGNSA. The CDR3 runs 17 residues.

The rearrangement uses TRBV11-2 and TRBJ1-1; a weak D match, TRBD1 (6 bases). The CDR3 has 14 amino acids. Germline loops: CDR1 SGHAT, CDR2 FQNNGV. Between the trimmed V and J ends, which lost 5 bases and 3 bases, there was a span of 13 bases. CDR3 nucleotide sequence: TGTGCCAGCAGCCGAGACAGGATGCACACTGAAGCTTTCTTT. Translated, it gives CASSRDRMHTEAFF. Filled out from reference TRBV11-2 and TRBJ1-1, the complete variable domain reads EAGVAQSPRYKIIEKRQSVAFWCNPISGHATLYWYQQILGQGPKLLIQFQNNGVVDDSQLPKDRFSAERLKGVDSTLKIQPAKLEDSAVYLCASSRDRMHTEAFFGQGTRLTVV.

The V gene is TRBV10-2, the J gene TRBJ1-1; 10 bases align to TRBD1. This CDR3 comprises 13 residues. With 8 bases clipped from V and 4 bases from J, the junction kept 4 bases outside the gene matches. The germline V gene encodes CDR1 WSHSY and CDR2 SAAADI. The chain's CDR3 is CASGRQGATEAFF. The CDR3 nucleotides read TGCGCCAGCGGAAGACAGGGGGCCACTGAAGCTTTCTTT.

This clone was seen a few times. The genes are TRBV10-3 and TRBJ2-7, with D possibly being TRBD2 (5 bases). Trimming left V 2 bases short and J 3 bases short, with 17 bases between. CDR3 length: 16 residues. From germline, CDR1 is ENHRY and CDR2 SYGVKD. The CDR3 protein is CAISETGTLNGYEQYF. In DNA form, the CDR3 reads TGTGCCATCAGTGAGACGGGAACCCTAAACGGCTACGAGCAGTACTTC.

V usage is TRBV9 and J usage is TRBJ2-1; 12 positions agree with TRBD2. Germline CDR1 and CDR2: SGDLS and YYNGEE. Trimming removed 2 bases from V and 8 bases from J; junction bases left unmatched: 5. The CDR3 covers 15 residues. CDR3 nucleotide sequence: TGTGCCAGCAGCGTCCTAGCGGGAGGGCCTTATGAGCAGTTCTTC. Translation: CASSVLAGGPYEQFF.

The chain recombines TRBV30 with TRBJ1-2; TRBD1 matches 12 bases. V gave up 4 bases and J gave up 4 bases; unmatched junction bases: 10. This CDR3 spans 16 amino acids. Per germline, CDR1 GTSNPN and CDR2 SVGIG (reference sequence). The CDR3 region has the DNA TGTGCCTGGACCGGGACAGGGGGCAAAGACGGCTATGGCTACACCTTC. Its translation is CAWTGTGGKDGYGYTF.

The chain has TRBV18 and TRBJ2-7; 14 nucleotides align to TRBD2. The germline gives CDR1 KGHSH, CDR2 LQKENI. There are 16 residues in the CDR3. Trimming removed 4 bases from V and 8 bases from J; junction bases left unmatched: 10. DNA of the CDR3: TGTGCCAGCTCACAACTCCCGGGACTAGCGGGAGCAAAGCAGTACTTC. Amino acid sequence: CASSQLPGLAGAKQYF.

The rearrangement links TRBV2 to TRBJ2-5, with TRBD1 identical over 8 bases. The CDR3 extends over 15 amino acids. CDR1 is SNHLY, CDR2 FYNNEI, per germline. With 0 bases clipped from V and 4 bases from J, the junction kept 4 bases outside the gene matches. DNA for the CDR3: TGTGCCAGCAGTGAAGCGCAGGGGGCGGCAGAGACCCAGTACTTC. Protein sequence: CASSEAQGAAETQYF.

This clone was counted a single time. The chain has TRBV9 and TRBJ1-6; weak D call: TRBD1 (5 bases). CDR3 length equals 15 residues. V was trimmed by 0 bases and J by 8 bases, leaving 12 bases between them. Germline V gene data show CDR1 as SGDLS and CDR2 as YYNGEE. The CDR3 DNA reads TGTGCCAGCAGCGTAGGGGCAGGGAGGGATTCACCCCTCCACTTT. This translates into CASSVGAGRDSPLHF.

The chain is built from TRBV11-1 and TRBJ2-4, with 11 positions matching TRBD2. Germline loops: CDR1 SGHAT, CDR2 FQDESV (reference sequence). V lost 4 bases to trimming and J lost 2 bases; unmatched junction nucleotides: 7. CDR3 length: 17 amino acids. The CDR3 DNA reads as TGTGCCAGCAGCTATCAACTAGCGGGGGCCTCCAAAAACATTCAGTACTTC. The encoded protein is CASSYQLAGASKNIQYF.

The chain recombines TRBV27 with TRBJ2-2, with a possible D match to TRBD1 (5 bases). Germline CDR1 and CDR2: MNHEY and SMNVEV (reference sequence). The CDR3 has 14 residues. V gave up 5 bases and J gave up 4 bases, with 11 bases separating them. DNA of the CDR3: TGTGCCAGCAGTCGTCAGGGTAGCACCGGGGAGCTGTTTTTT. It specifies CASSRQGSTGELFF.